This T cell receptor beta chain is drawn from a study of T cell repertoires in cytomegalovirus infection. Turning to the study itself: It was recently identified HLA-C-restricted and well-studied HLA-B-restricted CMV epitopes that the study used. Public TCR beta signature analysis indicated the presence of both CMV infection and matching HLA type. General study findings and limits: CMV carriers having the relevant HLA were flagged by cumulative public TCR beta family frequency.

This CDR3 has 15 amino acids. V trimming: 1 base; J trimming: 0 bases; junction bases outside the gene matches: 4. Looked up from germline, CDR1 is DFQATT and CDR2 is SNEGSKA (reference sequence). TCRdb ran MiXCR on the reads and lists one entry per CDR3 protein. The sample yields 310,000 or so distinct CDR3 sequences, about 25% seen once. This clonotype has just a few counts. What it binds is not known. The sequencing here drew on cultured PBMCs, taken from culture after CMV antigen stimulation. The TCR comes from a human donor in good health (CMV status not recorded). Some clones in this sample may be carry-over from other donors' samples. This chain connects TRBV20-1 to TRBJ2-7, with TRBD1 matching over 9 bases. The CDR3 loop reads CSARAGTGFSYEQYF. The CDR3 DNA reads TGCAGTGCTAGAGCCGGGACAGGGTTCTCCTACGAGCAGTACTTC.